This T cell receptor (beta chain) is drawn from a study of cytomegalovirus exposure and HLA in healthy donors (dated by TCRdb to the late 2010s). Context from the whole study: According to an earlier analysis of 587 of the donors, some 180 million T cells yielded 117 million unique TCR beta sequences and approximately 300 Gb of sequence data. An early release that covered about 600 HLA-typed donors contained about 300 gigabases of sequencing data and tens of millions of unique TCR sequences. Of the roughly 390 genotyped donors, 65% to 90% were placed in the genetic ancestry cluster associated with self-reported Caucasian donors. The study was designed to test whether signatures of past pathogen exposure could be identified by cataloging public T cell receptors. The study profiled the T cell repertoires of around 700 subjects by immunosequencing and related them to cytomegalovirus serostatus. Along with the approximately 650-subject first cohort, a separate validation cohort of over a hundred different subjects was used. To predict cytomegalovirus infection status, the study brought together high-throughput TCR immunosequencing, statistical association of individual TCRs with disease status, and machine learning. To study patterns of TCR occurrence, a later analysis re-analyzed previously published TCR beta repertoires from 500 to 850 donors and added high-resolution HLA genotyping. The later analysis used no new phenotypic data to find candidate immune exposures, relying instead on TCR beta sequences and their occurrence across donors. An earlier analysis of roughly 600 of the donors used high-throughput TCR beta sequencing to judge whether each TCR beta V gene segment behaved as functional or pseudogenic. Donor age, sex, ethnicity and CMV serostatus were compiled together with the repertoire data. A later genetic analysis used genome-wide SNP genotypes for about three fifths of the 666 donors, treating that subset as a discovery cohort. All discovery cohort repertoires had been generated on a single sequencing platform. Class I and class II HLA loci were covered by the typing at four-digit resolution. The number of typed donors differed by locus: about 620-630 for A, B, C, DRB1 and DQB1; about 520 for DQA1; 600 to 610 for DPA1; and around 490 for DPB1. Several DR-DQ haplotypes were treated as single units for association and clustering because of strong linkage in the cohort. Among about 390 genotyped donors of the cohort, an average of approximately 240,000 unique TCR beta nucleotide sequences were sequenced per donor, about a sixth of them non-productive. The paper as a whole reports these results and caveats: Some 15 rarely observed V segments, including chromosome 9 orphons, were excluded from the earlier analysis of some 590 of the donors because counts were too low. A total of fewer than 200 TCR beta chains were listed by the study as associated with cytomegalovirus. Compared with the roughly 710-donor mean, donors in an Asian-associated ancestry cluster had fewer N-insertions in productive TCRs, according to a later genetic analysis. Because HLA typing was unavailable for some donors at each locus, only the typed subset was used in association tests. Specific HLA alleles were associated with 15,000 to 20,000 TCR beta sequences at a false discovery rate of 0.05 in a later analysis. A later analysis found that HLA-associated TCR beta chains were more clonally expanded and had lower generation probabilities than equally common non-associated chains. The presence/absence analyses assumed that sequencing depth was roughly uniform across donors, and that assumption may not be true. The classifier was reported to diagnose cytomegalovirus status with high specificity and sensitivity in both the original cohort and the validation cohort. Some IMGT-functional V segments, including TRBV6-2 and TRBV6-3, could not be distinguished by the 87-base-pair reads and were therefore excluded. In vitro tests confirmed that a few of the cytomegalovirus-associated TCR beta chains recognize cytomegalovirus antigens. According to a later analysis, TCR association rates differed among HLA loci, with DRB1 alleles showing the most associated TCRs and HLA-C alleles showing the fewest. Several of the top co-occurrence clusters appeared to be linked to parvovirus B19, influenza, CMV and Epstein-Barr virus, according to a later analysis. A further reported finding was that TCR beta sequences accurately predicted the HLA-A and HLA-B alleles for most subjects in the first cohort. V-gene and J-gene trimming of TCR beta chains was associated with a missense DCLRE1C variant in a later genetic analysis, and the association was replicated in an independent cohort. In this cohort, only TCR beta chains were sequenced, and detectable features were limited by the absence of alpha or paired-chain data. When HLA alleles, especially DR and DQ, strongly co-occurred, TCR associations were difficult to assign to individual alleles. In a later analysis, most CMV-associated TCR beta chains were found to appear HLA-restricted, with HLA associations seemingly driven largely by CMV exposure. Most TCR sequences were observed very rarely across donors, whereas some public TCRs were present in many individuals. The only immune exposure information available for the cohort was CMV serostatus. In an earlier analysis of fewer than 700 of the donors, most TCR beta V segments appeared in productive rearrangements about 90% or about 30% of the time, broadly matching IMGT annotations. Correlated functional status among segregating V segments might be attributable to linkage disequilibrium, but an unknown experimental factor could not be ruled out. A cluster of highly shared sequence variants was judged likely to be a technical artifact of the sequencing pipeline. According to the authors, the approach could potentially be generalized to other disease states and immunological phenotypes.

The CDR3 sequence holds 17 residues, the cysteine and phenylalanine included. Only the CDR3 region is kept as DNA, spanning 51 bases read in frame from base 1. V has 0 bases trimmed and J has 4 bases trimmed; junction bases matching no gene number 7. As encoded in the germline V gene (reference sequence), CDR1 is SGHNT while CDR2 is YYREEE. Library construction relied on the immunoSEQ multiplex PCR assay. For the multiplex PCR, a mixture combining 60 forward primers for TCR Vbeta segments and 13 reverse primers for TCR Jbeta segments was used. The CDR3 region of rearranged TCR beta genes was amplified from genomic DNA with a multiplex PCR assay. The amplified TCR beta libraries were sequenced on the Illumina HiSeq System as 87-base-pair reads. Concerning the study's data processing: Across the roughly 700 repertoires, a later analysis counted tens of millions of unique TCR beta chains, around 11 million of which were shared by at least two donors. To remove PCR and sequencing errors, raw reads were error-corrected and collapsed into unique sequences using a nearest-neighbor algorithm that merged closely related sequences. Alignment of CDR3 sequences to IMGT reference sequences was used to assign V, D and J gene segments. For a sequence to be retained, at least a six-nucleotide match to both a V gene segment and a J gene segment was required. A rearrangement was called productive if the CDR3 had no stop codons and remained in frame with V and J, and every other rearrangement was called non-productive. Following IMGT convention, CDR3 was defined as the stretch from the second conserved V-encoded cysteine to the conserved J-encoded phenylalanine. Sequences without an unambiguous match to a single V gene segment were excluded from the earlier analysis of a few hundred of the donors. In an earlier analysis of roughly 500 of the donors, V segments were called functional above 56.7% productive rearrangements and were called segregating when the between-donor standard deviation exceeded 5%. A statistical classification framework was developed to diagnose cytomegalovirus status using the catalog of TCR beta chain sequences. A later analysis assigned V and J genes by comparing TCR nucleotide sequences with IMGT/GENE-DB human TR gene sequences. In a later analysis, CDR3 sequences and most-parsimonious VDJ recombination scenarios were assigned using the TCRdist pipeline. In a later analysis, each TCR beta chain was defined by its CDR3 amino acid sequence together with its V-gene family, and reads without a unique V-gene family were excluded. A later analysis removed 592 highly shared, low-generation-probability nucleotide sequences to deal with suspected cross-contamination and a sequencing artifact. In a later analysis, a clonal expansion index for each public chain was calculated from normalized within-repertoire ranks of inferred template counts. In a later analysis, generation probabilities were computed with a VDJ recombination model fitted to out-of-frame rearrangements, and the resulting probabilities were checked against IGoR. A later analysis scored TCR-TCR, TCR-HLA and TCR-CMV co-occurrence with hypergeometric tests, applying a repertoire-size bias correction to TCR pairs. A later analysis estimated false discovery rates by permuting HLA or CMV assignments 20 times. In a later analysis, co-occurring TCRs were grouped using DBSCAN, and TCRdist sequence similarity was added for clustering within HLA-allele-positive subsets. Co-occurrence clustering excluded repertoires with fewer than 30,000 or more than 120,000 public chains, plus five with anomalous nucleotide sharing. TCRdb provides this immuneACCESS table in a form limited to in-frame rearrangements. Some clones are lacking; in checked studies, under half of them reflect an unresolved V gene, and why the rest are absent is not known. From that table come the V and J calls and clone size; the DNA was used to work out D and trimming. The sample table shows 130,000 to 150,000 clones, and around 72% are seen once. Of the sample, 2.1% falls within the top ten clones.

On this clone: Its cognate antigen has yet to be identified. The record has no base qualities; no much larger clone is one base away.

The cohort comprised 670 or so healthy bone marrow donors. At the time of sampling, every cohort member was nominally healthy, though immune exposures that went unrecorded were likely present. The donor tested CMV seronegative and was one of the 352 seronegative cohort members. Every donor gave a peripheral blood sample, and the peripheral blood mononuclear cells from that sample were used for TCR beta sequencing. Genomic DNA was extracted from the blood cell samples with the Qiagen DNeasy Blood Extraction Kit. The specimen was PBMCs. The chain is made from TRBV5-4 and TRBJ1-4; TRBD1 fits 9 bases in the junction. This receptor was obtained from a man aged 35-49 years in good health and CMV-seronegative. The CDR3 has the sequence CASSLGTGVSGNEKLFF. The DNA is TGTGCCAGCAGCTTGGGGACAGGGGTTTCGGGTAATGAAAAACTGTTTTTT.